This T cell receptor (beta chain) was captured in a study of beta chain features in type 1 diabetes. Study outcomes and limitations: Shorter TCRB CDR3s, moderately but significantly so, were found in Type 1 diabetes patients in all four CD4+ subsets. Lower insertion and higher deletion counts appeared at VDJ junctions in type 1 diabetes patients. Because the template was cDNA, high-expressing cells might be over-represented.

The CDR3 is 12 amino acids. V lost 7 bases and J lost 7, with 8 bases in between. Germline CDR1 and CDR2: MNHEY and SMNVEV (reference sequence). Reverse transcription of all isolated RNA meant that expressed TCRB transcripts were sequenced. The average output of naive, central memory and regulatory T cell samples was a few million reads. Measured with immunoSEQ multiplex PCR; TCRdb has only the in-frame clones, and not every one. There are fewer than 300,000 clones in the sample; about 11% occur only once, and around 0.017% lies in the top ten. In its sample, this clone was seen a few times. Antigen unknown.

The chain employs TRBV27 and TRBJ1-6, with D possibly TRBD1 on 6 matching bases. The origin of this receptor is a man aged 25-45 years with type 1 diabetes. Source material: naive CD4+ T cells from blood. CDR3 loop: CASTDRNSPLHF. Here the CDR3 DNA reads TGTGCCAGCACCGACAGGAATTCACCCCTCCACTTT.